The T cell receptor beta chain described here comes from a study of T-cell reconstitution after alpha-beta-depleted transplantation in children. Regarding this clonotype: Its antigen is undetermined.

Broader study findings: The main origin of T-cell counts and diversity one year after transplant was newly produced T cells.

Unique molecular identifiers were incorporated when the TCRbeta library was constructed. MiXCR was run by TCRdb on the PCR reads, yielding one entry per CDR3 protein. The repertoire includes roughly 100,000 distinct CDR3 sequences, around 6% of them detected once, and more than 5.5% sits in the top ten. The TCR originated in a female patient between 2 and 15 years old who had a stem cell transplant for Fanconi anemia, so the T cells may come from the graft donor. The specimen was PBMCs, mostly from graft donor cells, collected 60 days after TCRalphabeta/CD19-depleted stem cell transplant.

CDR3 sequence reads: CSASGYGYTF. The CDR3 DNA is TGCAGTGCTAGCGGTTATGGCTACACCTTC. The chain carries TRBV20-1 and TRBJ1-2, with unresolved D. Trimming left V 3 bases short and J 5 bases short, with 4 bases between. CDR3 length: 10 amino acids. Germline V lookup: CDR1 DFQATT, CDR2 SNEGSKA (reference sequence).